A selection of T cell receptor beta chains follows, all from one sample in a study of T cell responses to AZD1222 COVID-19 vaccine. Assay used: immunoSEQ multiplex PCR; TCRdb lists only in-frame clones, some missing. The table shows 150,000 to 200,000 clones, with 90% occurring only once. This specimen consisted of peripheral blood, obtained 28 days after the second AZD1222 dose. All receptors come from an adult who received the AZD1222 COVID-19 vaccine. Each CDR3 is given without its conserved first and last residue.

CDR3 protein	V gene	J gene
ASSQGPGQGTGEQY	TRBV4-3	TRBJ2-7
ATLTSGREQF	TRBV27	TRBJ2-1
ASSLGSGILNEQF	TRBV7-9	TRBJ2-1
ASTPGGAGYGYT	TRBV14	TRBJ1-2
ASRGTGGNEQF	TRBV11-3	TRBJ2-1
ASSRRVGDYEQY	TRBV7-9	TRBJ2-7
ASSLGGTGTQPQH	TRBV28	TRBJ1-5
ASSLTDSGQGARETQY	TRBV18	TRBJ2-5
ASSLRLAGAGGTDTQY	TRBV11-2	TRBJ2-3
AISPREFSGNTIY	TRBV10-3	TRBJ1-3
ASSYSTGQGYGYT	TRBV6-5	TRBJ1-2
ASSRTQGRVSPLH	TRBV11-2	TRBJ1-6
ASGRGGSYNSPLH	TRBV28	TRBJ1-6
ASSQGGRGISEKLF	TRBV4-3	TRBJ1-4
ASSLEGSYGYT	TRBV11-2	TRBJ1-2
ASSEGGHYIYGYT	TRBV2	TRBJ1-2
ASRDGQETQY	TRBV5-1	TRBJ2-5
ASSLEGISNQPQH	TRBV5-1	TRBJ1-5
ASRTSGGANLQETQY	TRBV28	TRBJ2-5
ASSHSRAGGGYSGANVLT	TRBV7-6	TRBJ2-6
ASSLRNRQPQH	TRBV28	TRBJ1-5
ASSVGPLSSEQY	TRBV9	TRBJ2-7
ASSSNNYEQY	TRBV6-2/TRBV6-3	TRBJ2-7
ASSPQGGPYEQY	TRBV18	TRBJ2-7
ASSLGQNYEQY	TRBV28	TRBJ2-7
ASSASLDRKFYGYT	TRBV9	TRBJ1-2